A selection of T cell receptor beta chains follows, all from one sample in a study of T cell responses to AZD1222 COVID-19 vaccine. Produced via immunoSEQ multiplex PCR; TCRdb's table is partial and in-frame only. The sample includes approximately 120,000 clones, more than 85% of them seen just once. Sequenced material: peripheral blood, taken on day 0 of AZD1222 vaccination. Every receptor here comes from an adult in good health. CDR3s include the opening cysteine and the closing phenylalanine or tryptophan. A D gene is named only where the DNA matches it firmly. A row's size may be missing; if present it is once, few, many or a size class.

D,V,J,size,DNA,CDR3
NA,TRBV9,TRBJ2-5,NA,TGTGCCAGCAGCGTAGAAGGTAGCGAGCAGACCCAGTACTTC,CASSVEGSEQTQYF
TRBD1,TRBV19,TRBJ1-3,NA,TGTGCCAGTACCGGACAGGCTGGAAACACCATATATTTT,CASTGQAGNTIYF
TRBD1,TRBV2,TRBJ1-5,NA,TGTGCCAGCAGTGAAGCTAGACAGGGGGTCCAGCCCCAGCATTTT,CASSEARQGVQPQHF
NA,TRBV6-6,TRBJ1-5,NA,TGTGCCAGCAGCTTCCTGAGACTCGACAGTCTTTATAGCAATCAGCCCCAGCATTTT,CASSFLRLDSLYSNQPQHF
NA,TRBV28,TRBJ1-2,NA,TGTGCCAGCAGTTCCCCGGACTTGAGGGACTATGGCTACACCTTC,CASSSPDLRDYGYTF
NA,TRBV9,TRBJ1-2,NA,TGTGCCAGCAGCGACCAGGGTGGCTACACCTTC,CASSDQGGYTF
NA,TRBV19,TRBJ1-2,NA,TGTGCCAGTAAGTCAGGGATTAACTATGGCTACACCTTC,CASKSGINYGYTF
NA,TRBV7-2,TRBJ1-3,NA,TGTGCCAGCAGCTTTCCCCAGGGGCATGGAAACACCATATATTTT,CASSFPQGHGNTIYF
NA,TRBV9,TRBJ1-4,NA,TGTGCCAGCAGCCCCAGAGGGGAAAAACTGTTTTTT,CASSPRGEKLFF
TRBD1,TRBV5-1,TRBJ2-1,NA,TGCGCCAGCAGCTTCCGGGACAGGGGTAATGAGCAGTTCTTC,CASSFRDRGNEQFF
TRBD2,TRBV5-1,TRBJ2-3,NA,TGCGCCAGCAGCGCGGGACTAGCGGAATCCACAGATACGCAGTATTTT,CASSAGLAESTDTQYF
TRBD1,TRBV5-6,TRBJ2-3,NA,TGTGCCAGCAGCGGGGGACAGGAGGGGAATACGCAGTATTTT,CASSGGQEGNTQYF
NA,TRBV2,TRBJ1-3,once,TGTGCCAGCAGTGAAGGGGGTTACACCATATATTTT,CASSEGGYTIYF
NA,TRBV5-4,TRBJ2-3,NA,TGTGCCAGCAGCCTTAGCACAGATACGCAGTATTTT,CASSLSTDTQYF
NA,TRBV5-1,TRBJ2-7,NA,TGCGCCAGCAGCTCCCAGGGGGGTTGGGGGAAGTACTTC,CASSSQGGWGKYF
NA,TRBV7-9,TRBJ1-4,NA,TGTGCCAGCAGCCAAGTCCCCGGGAAGCCTAGAACTAATGAAAAACTGTTTTTT,CASSQVPGKPRTNEKLFF
NA,TRBV1,TRBJ2-6,NA,TGCACCAGCAGCCAAGATAGGTGGGACACGGCCCGCTCTGGGGCCAACGTCCTGACTTTC,CTSSQDRWDTARSGANVLTF
TRBD1,TRBV29-1,TRBJ1-2,NA,TGCAGCGCCCTTAATCCGGGACAGGGGGACTATGGCTACACCTTC,CSALNPGQGDYGYTF
TRBD2,TRBV5-1,TRBJ2-3,NA,TGCGCCAGCAGCTCATACTTAGCGGGGGGTTTCTCGTTAGATACGCAGTATTTT,CASSSYLAGGFSLDTQYF
NA,TRBV23-1,TRBJ1-1,NA,TGCGCCAGCAGTCAATGGAAGGGAACTGAAGCTTTCTTT,CASSQWKGTEAFF